This T cell receptor beta chain was identified in a study of blood T cell repertoires in COVID-19 (dated by TCRdb to the early 2020s). About the study as a whole: The collaborator samples originated in the United States, Italy and Spain and spanned the acute and convalescent phases of COVID-19. The material from the prospective study consisted of cDNA or gDNA derived from T cells, B-cell-depleted T cells, or PBMCs. The dataset comprised deeply sampled blood TCRbeta repertoires from subjects exposed to, actively infected with, or recovered from COVID-19. The repertoires were released in a freely available public database meant as a resource for research on the immune response to SARS-CoV-2. The samples were drawn from the first 160 participants of the ongoing ImmuneRACE study and from roughly 1,300 subjects provided by 6 global collaborators. Sample metadata almost always included a de-identified subject ID, COVID-19 status, age in years and sex. Where available, HLA class I and class II types were taken from metadata supplied by the sample provider and were not determined by assay-based typing. The full study reports these points: The quantity of clinical and demographic metadata differed by source and by participant and was supplied without curation.

As to this clone: Its antigen has not been determined. No quality values exist for individual bases; no much larger clone is one base distant.

The germline V gene (reference sequence) supplies CDR1 LGHDT and CDR2 YNNKEL. The CDR3 holds 16 amino acids from the cysteine to the phenylalanine. The CDR3 DNA has 48 bases and is translated from base 1. At the junction V is shortened by 2 bases and J by 1 base, with 13 bases in between. TCRbeta CDR3 regions were amplified from genomic DNA using the immunoSEQ Assay, a bias-controlled multiplex PCR. Per the source publication's procedure: Nucleated cell counts per sample were estimated from amplification of reference gene primers within the assay. To quantify the absolute abundance of each unique TCRbeta CDR3 rearrangement, sequence reads were collapsed and filtered. For each sample, productive Simpson clonality was calculated as the square root of Simpson's diversity index over productive rearrangements. What TCRdb holds here is the immuneACCESS table cut down to in-frame rearrangements. Part of the clones is not present; checked against another copy, under half of the missing clones reflect an unresolved V gene, and the others are unexplained. The V and J calls and clone size are taken from that table; D and trimming were inferred from the DNA. Counted in this sample were roughly 250,000 clones; about 88% of them appeared once. The ten largest clonotypes hold roughly 4% of the sample.

Another Seattle source contributed samples from volunteer blood donors who had recovered from COVID-19. Each collaborating institution followed its own protocols to collect whole blood in K2EDTA tubes. For TCRbeta analysis, collaborator samples were shipped as frozen whole blood, as isolated PBMCs, or as DNA extracted from either sample type. Source material: peripheral blood. Rearrangement joined TRBV3-1 (or the pseudogene TRBV3-2) to TRBJ2-3; a weak D assignment points to TRBD2 (5 bases agree). This TCR was recovered from a man aged 55-75 years who had recovered from COVID-19. The CDR3 amino acid sequence is: CASSQRSGLGTDTQYF. DNA sequence: TGTGCCAGCAGCCAAAGGAGCGGTTTGGGCACAGATACGCAGTATTTT.